This TCR beta chain was documented in a study of OX40 agonist ivuxolimab in advanced cancers. Notes on the study in general: Clonal expansion in partial responders at 0.1-3.0 mg/kg ranked among the lowest.

This clone was recorded once. Its antigen remains unknown. Some clones are missing from TCRdb's copy, which holds only in-frame ones; the method was immunoSEQ multiplex PCR. Found here are some 72,000 clones, around 80% of them singletons; the top ten hold roughly 0.53%. Between the trimmed V and J ends, which lost 2 bases and 4 bases, there was a span of 24 bases. Germline values: CDR1 MNHEY, CDR2 SMNVEV (reference sequence). The CDR3 contains 18 residues. This specimen was CD4+ or CD8+ T cells sorted from blood, taken in a trial of the OX40 agonist ivuxolimab. This chain joins TRBV27 and TRBJ2-7; D tentatively reads TRBD1 or TRBD2 (5 bases each). This receptor was obtained from an adult with an advanced solid tumor such as melanoma, head and neck, liver or kidney cancer. Written as DNA, the CDR3 is TGTGCCAGCAGTTTAGGCCAAGCGACCGGGACCGCCGCTTACGAGCAGTACTTC. Translated: CASSLGQATGTAAYEQYF.